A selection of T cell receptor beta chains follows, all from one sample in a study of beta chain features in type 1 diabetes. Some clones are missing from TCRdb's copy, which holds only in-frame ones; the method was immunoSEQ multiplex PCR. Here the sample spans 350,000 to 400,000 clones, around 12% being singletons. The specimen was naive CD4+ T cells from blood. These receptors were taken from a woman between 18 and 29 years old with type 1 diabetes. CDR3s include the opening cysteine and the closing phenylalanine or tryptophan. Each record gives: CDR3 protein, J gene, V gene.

cdr3_aa: CSVEEEVKRGVYNEQFF; j_call: TRBJ2-1; v_call: TRBV29-1
cdr3_aa: CASSLYFRETQYF; j_call: TRBJ2-5; v_call: TRBV28
cdr3_aa: CSVVGGESYEQYF; j_call: TRBJ2-7; v_call: TRBV29-1
cdr3_aa: CASSQVPGLAYEQYF; j_call: TRBJ2-7; v_call: TRBV4-3
cdr3_aa: CASSSRDRPWGGYTF; j_call: TRBJ1-2; v_call: TRBV11-2
cdr3_aa: CASSSRTPFGSKNIQYF; j_call: TRBJ2-4; v_call: TRBV7-2
cdr3_aa: CASSISGLSNQPQHF; j_call: TRBJ1-5; v_call: TRBV5-1
cdr3_aa: CASSPFGTAMNTEAFF; j_call: TRBJ1-1; v_call: TRBV18
cdr3_aa: CASSPNRDTNELNTEAFF; j_call: TRBJ1-1; v_call: TRBV4-1
cdr3_aa: CAWSAGSVGGQPQHF; j_call: TRBJ1-5; v_call: TRBV30
cdr3_aa: CASSLEQDARQHF; j_call: TRBJ1-5; v_call: TRBV5-4
cdr3_aa: CASSLLSVGADTQYF; j_call: TRBJ2-3; v_call: TRBV7-2
cdr3_aa: CASSPTGMETQYF; j_call: TRBJ2-5; v_call: TRBV27
cdr3_aa: CASSQELGTKDYEQYF; j_call: TRBJ2-7; v_call: TRBV4-3
cdr3_aa: CASSPPLAGVTDTQYF; j_call: TRBJ2-3; v_call: TRBV4-1
cdr3_aa: CASSTQRRETQYF; j_call: TRBJ2-5; v_call: TRBV14
cdr3_aa: CASSQGLAENEQFF; j_call: TRBJ2-1; v_call: TRBV4-3